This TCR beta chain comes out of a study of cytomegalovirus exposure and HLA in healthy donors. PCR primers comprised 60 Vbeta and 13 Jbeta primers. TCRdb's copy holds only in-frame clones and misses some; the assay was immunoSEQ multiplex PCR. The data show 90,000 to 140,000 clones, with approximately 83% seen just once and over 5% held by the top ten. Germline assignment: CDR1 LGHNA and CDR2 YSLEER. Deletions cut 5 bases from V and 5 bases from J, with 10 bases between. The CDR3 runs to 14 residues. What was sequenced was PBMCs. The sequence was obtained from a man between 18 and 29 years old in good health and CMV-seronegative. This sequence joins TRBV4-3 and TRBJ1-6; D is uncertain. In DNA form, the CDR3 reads TGCGCCAGCAGCGCAACGGTAAATAATTCACCCCTCCACTTT. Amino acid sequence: CASSATVNNSPLHF.